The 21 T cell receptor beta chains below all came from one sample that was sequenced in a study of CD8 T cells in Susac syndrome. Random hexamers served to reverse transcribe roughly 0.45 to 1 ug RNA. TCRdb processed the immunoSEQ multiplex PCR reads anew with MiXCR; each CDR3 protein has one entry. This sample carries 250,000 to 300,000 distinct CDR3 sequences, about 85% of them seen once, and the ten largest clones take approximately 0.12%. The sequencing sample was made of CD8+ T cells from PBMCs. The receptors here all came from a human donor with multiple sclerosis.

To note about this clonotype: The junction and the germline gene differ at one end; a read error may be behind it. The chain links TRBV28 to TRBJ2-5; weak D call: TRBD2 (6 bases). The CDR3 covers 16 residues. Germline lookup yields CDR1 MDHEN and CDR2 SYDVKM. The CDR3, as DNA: TGTGCCAGCAATTTACCACGGGAGCGGGACCAAGAGACCCAGTACTTC. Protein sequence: CASNLPRERDQETQYF.

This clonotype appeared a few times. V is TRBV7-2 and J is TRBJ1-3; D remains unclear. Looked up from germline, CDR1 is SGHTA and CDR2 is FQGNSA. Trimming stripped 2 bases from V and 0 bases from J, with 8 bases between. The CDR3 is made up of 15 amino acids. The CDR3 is CASSLRRSSGNTIYF. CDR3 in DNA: TGTGCCAGCAGCTTAAGGCGAAGCTCTGGAAACACCATATATTTT.

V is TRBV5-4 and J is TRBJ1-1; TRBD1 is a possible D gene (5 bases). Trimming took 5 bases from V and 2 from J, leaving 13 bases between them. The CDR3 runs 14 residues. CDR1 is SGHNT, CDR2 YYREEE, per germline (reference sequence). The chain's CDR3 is CASRPNQGNTEAFF. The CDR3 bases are TGTGCCAGCAGGCCTAATCAGGGTAACACTGAAGCTTTCTTT.

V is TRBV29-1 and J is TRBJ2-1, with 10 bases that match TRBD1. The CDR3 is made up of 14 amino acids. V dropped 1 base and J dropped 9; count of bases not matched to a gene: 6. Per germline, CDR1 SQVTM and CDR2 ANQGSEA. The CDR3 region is CSVEGPGQGIEQFF. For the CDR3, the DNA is TGCAGCGTTGAAGGACCGGGACAGGGGATTGAGCAGTTCTTC.

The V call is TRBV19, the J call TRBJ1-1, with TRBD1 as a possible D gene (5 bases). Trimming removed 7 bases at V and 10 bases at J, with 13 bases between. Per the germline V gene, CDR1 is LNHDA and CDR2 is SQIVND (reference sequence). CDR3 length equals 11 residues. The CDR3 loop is CASIGVFGAFF. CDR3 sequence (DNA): TGTGCCAGTATAGGGGTTTTTGGAGCTTTCTTT.

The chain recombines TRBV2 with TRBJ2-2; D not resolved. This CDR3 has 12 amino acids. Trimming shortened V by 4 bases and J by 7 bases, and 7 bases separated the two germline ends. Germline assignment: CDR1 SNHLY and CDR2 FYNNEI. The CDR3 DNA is TGTGCCAGCAGTGCCCCGGGCGGGGAGCTGTTTTTT. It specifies CASSAPGGELFF. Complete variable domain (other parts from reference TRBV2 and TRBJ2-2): EPEVTQTPSHQVTQMGQEVILRCVPISNHLYFYWYRQILGQKVEFLVSFYNNEISEKSEIFDDQFSVERPDGSNFTLKIRSTKLEDSAMYFCASSAPGGELFFGEGSRLTVL.

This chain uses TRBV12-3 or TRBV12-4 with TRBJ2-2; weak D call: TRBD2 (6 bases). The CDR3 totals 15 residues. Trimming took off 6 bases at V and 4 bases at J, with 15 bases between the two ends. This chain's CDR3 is CASSPFGSSTGELFF. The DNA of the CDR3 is TGTGCCAGCAGCCCCTTCGGGAGCTCCACCGGGGAGCTGTTTTTT.

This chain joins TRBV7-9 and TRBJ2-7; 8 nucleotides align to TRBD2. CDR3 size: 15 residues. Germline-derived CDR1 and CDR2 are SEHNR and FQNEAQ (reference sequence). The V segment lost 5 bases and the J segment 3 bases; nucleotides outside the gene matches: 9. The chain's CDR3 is CASSEPIGTSYEQYF. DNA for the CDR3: TGTGCCAGCAGCGAGCCGATAGGGACTAGCTACGAGCAGTACTTC.

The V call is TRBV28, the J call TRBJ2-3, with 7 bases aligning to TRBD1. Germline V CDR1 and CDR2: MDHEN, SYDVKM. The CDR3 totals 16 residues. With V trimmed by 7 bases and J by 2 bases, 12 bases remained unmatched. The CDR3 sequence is CASTLPQTGSTDTQYF. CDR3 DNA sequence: TGTGCCAGCACCCTCCCACAGACAGGGTCCACAGATACGCAGTATTTT.

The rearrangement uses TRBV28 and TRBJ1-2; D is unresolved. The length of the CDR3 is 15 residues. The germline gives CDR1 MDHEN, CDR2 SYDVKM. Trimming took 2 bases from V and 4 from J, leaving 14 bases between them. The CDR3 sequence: CASSLVRAHSYGYTF. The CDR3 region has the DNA TGTGCCAGCAGTTTAGTTAGGGCTCATTCCTATGGCTACACCTTC.

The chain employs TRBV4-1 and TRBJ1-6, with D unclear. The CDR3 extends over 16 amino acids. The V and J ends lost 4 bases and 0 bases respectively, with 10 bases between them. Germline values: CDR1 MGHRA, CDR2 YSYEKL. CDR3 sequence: CASSLSVSSYNSPLHF. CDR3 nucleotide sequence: TGCGCCAGCAGCCTTTCAGTCAGCTCCTATAATTCACCCCTCCACTTT.

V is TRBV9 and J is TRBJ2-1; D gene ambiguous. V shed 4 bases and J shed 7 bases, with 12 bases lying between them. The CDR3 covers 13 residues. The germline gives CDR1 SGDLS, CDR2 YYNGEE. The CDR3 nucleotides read TGTGCCAGCAGCCCTCGGCTATTGAATGAGCAGTTCTTC. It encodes CASSPRLLNEQFF.

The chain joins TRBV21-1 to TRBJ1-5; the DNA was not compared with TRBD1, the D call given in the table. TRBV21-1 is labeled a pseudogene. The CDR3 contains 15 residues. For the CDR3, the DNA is TGTGCCAGCAGCCGACAGGGTACGCGCAATCAGCCCCAGCATTTT. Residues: CASSRQGTRNQPQHF.

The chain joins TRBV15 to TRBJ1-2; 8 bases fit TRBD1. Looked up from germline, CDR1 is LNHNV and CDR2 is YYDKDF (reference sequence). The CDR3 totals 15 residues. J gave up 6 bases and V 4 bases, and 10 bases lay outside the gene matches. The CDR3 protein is CATSNDRGLGNGYTF. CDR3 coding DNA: TGTGCCACCAGCAATGACAGGGGATTGGGAAATGGCTACACCTTC.

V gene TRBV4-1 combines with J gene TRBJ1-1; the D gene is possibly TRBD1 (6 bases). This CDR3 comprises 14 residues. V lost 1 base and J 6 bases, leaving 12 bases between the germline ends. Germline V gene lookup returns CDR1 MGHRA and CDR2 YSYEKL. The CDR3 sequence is CASSQGGGVAEAFF. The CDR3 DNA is TGCGCCAGCAGCCAAGGAGGGGGGGTCGCTGAAGCTTTCTTT.

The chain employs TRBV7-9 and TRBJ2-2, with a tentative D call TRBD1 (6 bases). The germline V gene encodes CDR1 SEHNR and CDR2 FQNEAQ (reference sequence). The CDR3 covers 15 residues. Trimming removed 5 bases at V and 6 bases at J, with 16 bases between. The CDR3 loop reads CASSHPDRFPGELFF. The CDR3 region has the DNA TGTGCCAGCAGCCACCCCGACAGGTTTCCCGGGGAGCTGTTTTTT.

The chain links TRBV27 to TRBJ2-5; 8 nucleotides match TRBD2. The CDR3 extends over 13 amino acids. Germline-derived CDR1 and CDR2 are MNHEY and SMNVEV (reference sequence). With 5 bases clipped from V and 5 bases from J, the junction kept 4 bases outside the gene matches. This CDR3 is CASSHSGTETQYF. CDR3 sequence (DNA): TGTGCCAGCAGTCATAGCGGGACGGAGACCCAGTACTTC.

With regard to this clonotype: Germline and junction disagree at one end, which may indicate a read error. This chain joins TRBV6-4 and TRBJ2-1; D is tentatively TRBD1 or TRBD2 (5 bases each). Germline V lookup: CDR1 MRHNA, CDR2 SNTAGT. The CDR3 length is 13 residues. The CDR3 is CASSDGAYNEQFF. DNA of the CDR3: TGTGCCAGTAGTGACGGGGCTTACAATGAGCAGTTCTTC.

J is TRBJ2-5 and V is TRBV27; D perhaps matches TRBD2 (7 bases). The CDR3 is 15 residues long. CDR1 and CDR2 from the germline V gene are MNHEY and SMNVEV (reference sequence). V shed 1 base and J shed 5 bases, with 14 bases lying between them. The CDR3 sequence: CASSLWARGAETQYF. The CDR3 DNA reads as TGTGCCAGCAGTTTATGGGCCCGGGGGGCTGAGACCCAGTACTTC.

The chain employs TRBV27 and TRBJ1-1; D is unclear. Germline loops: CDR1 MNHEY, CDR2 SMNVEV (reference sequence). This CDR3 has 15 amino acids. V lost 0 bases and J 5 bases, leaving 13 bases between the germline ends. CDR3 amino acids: CASSLSPPPRTEAFF. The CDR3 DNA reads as TGTGCCAGCAGTTTATCGCCTCCCCCTAGGACTGAAGCTTTCTTT.

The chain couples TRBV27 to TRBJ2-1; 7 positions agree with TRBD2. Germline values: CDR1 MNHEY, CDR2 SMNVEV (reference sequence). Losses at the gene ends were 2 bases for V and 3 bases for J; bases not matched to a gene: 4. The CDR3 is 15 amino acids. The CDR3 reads CASSLIAGHYNEQFF. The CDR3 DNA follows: TGTGCCAGCAGTTTAATAGCGGGCCACTACAATGAGCAGTTCTTC.